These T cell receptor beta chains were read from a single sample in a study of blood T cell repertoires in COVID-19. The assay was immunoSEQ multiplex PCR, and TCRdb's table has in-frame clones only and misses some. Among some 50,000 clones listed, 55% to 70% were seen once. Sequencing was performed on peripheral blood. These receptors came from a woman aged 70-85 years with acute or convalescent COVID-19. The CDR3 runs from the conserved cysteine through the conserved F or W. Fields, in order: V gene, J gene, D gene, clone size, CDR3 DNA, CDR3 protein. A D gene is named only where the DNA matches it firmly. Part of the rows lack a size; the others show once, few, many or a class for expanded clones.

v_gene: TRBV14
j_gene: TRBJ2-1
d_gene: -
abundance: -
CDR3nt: TGTGCCAGCAGCCTGCAGGGGTTGGACTACAATGAGCAGTTCTTC
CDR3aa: CASSLQGLDYNEQFF

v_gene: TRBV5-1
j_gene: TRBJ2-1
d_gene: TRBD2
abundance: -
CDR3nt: TGCGCCAGCAGCCCTACCGGGACTAGCGGGGGGAATGAGCAGTTCTTC
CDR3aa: CASSPTGTSGGNEQFF

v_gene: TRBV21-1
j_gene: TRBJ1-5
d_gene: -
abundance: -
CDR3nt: TGTGCCAGCAGCATTCCCGGGACAGAGCCCTCAGATAGAAGCAATCAGCCCCAGCATTTT
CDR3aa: CASSIPGTEPSDRSNQPQHF

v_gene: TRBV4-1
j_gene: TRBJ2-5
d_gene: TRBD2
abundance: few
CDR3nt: TGCGCCAGCAGCCAAGAAACGACTAGCGGGGAGACCCAGTACTTC
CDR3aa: CASSQETTSGETQYF

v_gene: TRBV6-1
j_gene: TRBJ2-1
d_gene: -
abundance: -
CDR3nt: TGTGCCAGCAGTGAAGGGCTATGGGGCCTCCGGTCCTACAATGAGCAGTTCTTC
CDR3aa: CASSEGLWGLRSYNEQFF

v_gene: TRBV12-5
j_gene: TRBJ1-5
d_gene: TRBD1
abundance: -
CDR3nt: TGTGCTAGTGGTTTGATTGAGACAGGGAACAATCAGCCCCAGCATTTT
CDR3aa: CASGLIETGNNQPQHF

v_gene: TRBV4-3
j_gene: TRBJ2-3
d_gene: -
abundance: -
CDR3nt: TGCGCCAGCAGCTACTACCGGGGGGATACGCAGTATTTT
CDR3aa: CASSYYRGDTQYF

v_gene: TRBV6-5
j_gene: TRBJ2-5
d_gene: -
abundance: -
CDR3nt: TGTGCCAGCAGTTACGACCTGCACAGGGTGGGGGAGACCCAGTACTTC
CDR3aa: CASSYDLHRVGETQYF

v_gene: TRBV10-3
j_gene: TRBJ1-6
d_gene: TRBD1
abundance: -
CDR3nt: TGTGCCATCAGGGACAGGGGGAATAATTCACCCCTCCACTTT
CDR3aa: CAIRDRGNNSPLHF

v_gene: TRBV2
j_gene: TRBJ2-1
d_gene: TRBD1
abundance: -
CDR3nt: TGTGCCAGCAGTAAACCGGGACAGGCTAACAATGAGCAGTTCTTC
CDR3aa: CASSKPGQANNEQFF

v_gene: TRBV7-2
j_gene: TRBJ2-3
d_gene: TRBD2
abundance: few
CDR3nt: TGTGCCAGCAGTCAAGCCCGGCCTTTCCAACGACTAGCCACAGATACGCAGTATTTT
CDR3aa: CASSQARPFQRLATDTQYF

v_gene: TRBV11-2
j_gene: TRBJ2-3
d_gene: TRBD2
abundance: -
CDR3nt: TGTGCCAGCAGCACGATAAGGACTAGCGGAGGGGGAGCAGATACGCAGTATTTT
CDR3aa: CASSTIRTSGGGADTQYF

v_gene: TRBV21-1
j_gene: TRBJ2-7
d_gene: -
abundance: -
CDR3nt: TGTGCCAGCAGCCCCCGAGGCCGGGACAGGGGTTACGAGCAGTACTTC
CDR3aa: CASSPRGRDRGYEQYF

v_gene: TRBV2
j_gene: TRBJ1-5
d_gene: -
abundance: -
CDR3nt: TGTGCCAGCAAGGACAGTTCGGGCAATCAGCCCCAGCATTTT
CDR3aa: CASKDSSGNQPQHF

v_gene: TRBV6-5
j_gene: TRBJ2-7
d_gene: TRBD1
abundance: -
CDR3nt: TGTGCCAGCAGTCGGGACAGGGGAGCCCACGAGCAGTACTTC
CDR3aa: CASSRDRGAHEQYF

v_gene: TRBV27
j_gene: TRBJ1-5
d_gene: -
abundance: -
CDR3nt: TGTGCCAGCAGTTTATTAGGGGGGGATAATAGCAATCAGCCCCAGCATTTT
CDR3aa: CASSLLGGDNSNQPQHF